The clone carrying this T cell receptor beta chain was seen only a few times. Assay: immunoSEQ multiplex PCR; the TCRdb copy retains only in-frame clones and omits some. This sample has approximately 420,000 clones, with over 75% found just once. These data originate in a study of Ad26.COV2.S vaccination and SARS-CoV-2 variants. Study-wide context: In the COV1001 trial, the donor was in the Ad26.COV2.S arm.

Treatment meaning: some 20 received Ad26.COV2.S at low or high dose, single or two shots; several received placebo; per-sample allocation not given. Each sample was drawn 63 days after the first injection (of vaccine or placebo). Whoever gave the sample was an adult aged 18-55 years in Boston. Looked up from germline, CDR1 is GTSNPN and CDR2 is SVGIG (reference sequence). Losses at the gene ends were 0 bases for V and 5 bases for J; bases not matched to a gene: 16. The CDR3 covers 19 residues. This sequence originates from a person between 18 and 65 years old who received the Ad26.COV2.S COVID-19 vaccine or a placebo. The material was peripheral blood, obtained in a trial of Ad26.COV2.S vaccine versus placebo. The gene calls are TRBV30 and TRBJ2-2; 9 bases agree with TRBD2. CDR3 nucleotides: TGTGCCTGGAGTGTCTTTGGAAGTAGCGGGGGCCTCAGGACCGGGGAGCTGTTTTTT. Translated, it gives CAWSVFGSSGGLRTGELFF.